These T cell receptor beta chains were read from a single sample in a study of PD-1 blockade in classical Hodgkin lymphoma. The data were produced by immunoSEQ multiplex PCR, yet TCRdb's version contains in-frame clones alone and is incomplete. Among tens of thousands of clones listed, 75% to 90% were seen once. Material: peripheral blood mononuclear cells (PBMCs), obtained at baseline. The receptors were sampled from a human donor with classical Hodgkin lymphoma. The CDR3 runs from the conserved cysteine through the conserved F or W. D genes are given only for firm matches. Clone size appears in some rows only: once, few, many, or a class for an expanded clone.

J: TRBJ2-1
size: -
D: -
V: TRBV9
CDR3: CASGGAPYNEQFF
DNA: TGTGCCAGCGGGGGGGCTCCCTACAATGAGCAGTTCTTC

J: TRBJ1-3
size: once
D: -
V: TRBV6-5
CDR3: CASLGGGTGNTIYF
DNA: TGTGCCAGCCTCGGAGGGGGGACTGGAAACACCATATATTTT

J: TRBJ2-7
size: -
D: TRBD2
V: TRBV12-5
CDR3: CASGFWDGGGVSSYEQYF
DNA: TGTGCTAGTGGTTTTTGGGATGGCGGGGGGGTAAGCTCCTACGAGCAGTACTTC

J: TRBJ1-1
size: once
D: -
V: TRBV19
CDR3: CASSMWGGTEAFF
DNA: TGTGCCAGTAGTATGTGGGGAGGCACTGAAGCTTTCTTT

J: TRBJ2-7
size: once
D: -
V: TRBV7-9
CDR3: CASSSPSGGPSDEQYF
DNA: TGTGCCAGCAGCTCCCCCTCCGGGGGACCGTCGGACGAGCAGTACTTC

J: TRBJ1-1
size: few
D: -
V: TRBV5-5
CDR3: CASSLGVWRDEAFF
DNA: TGTGCCAGCAGCTTGGGGGTATGGAGGGATGAAGCTTTCTTT

J: TRBJ1-1
size: -
D: TRBD1
V: TRBV19
CDR3: CASSNQRTGWVDTEAFF
DNA: TGTGCCAGTAGCAATCAAAGGACAGGGTGGGTGGACACTGAAGCTTTCTTT

J: TRBJ2-7
size: few
D: -
V: TRBV7-9
CDR3: CASSFTSEKNEQYF
DNA: TGTGCCAGCAGCTTTACATCGGAGAAGAACGAGCAGTACTTC

J: TRBJ1-3
size: -
D: -
V: TRBV28
CDR3: CASSPWANSNRNTIYF
DNA: TGTGCCAGCAGTCCCTGGGCTAATTCAAACCGGAACACCATATATTTT

J: TRBJ1-6
size: few
D: -
V: TRBV7-9
CDR3: CASSFQDTTGVRSPLHF
DNA: TGTGCCAGCAGCTTCCAGGACACCACAGGAGTTCGTTCACCCCTCCACTTT

J: TRBJ2-7
size: -
D: -
V: TRBV5-1
CDR3: CASSDTGSHEQYF
DNA: TGCGCCAGCAGCGACACCGGGTCCCACGAGCAGTACTTC

J: TRBJ1-1
size: -
D: -
V: TRBV6-5
CDR3: CASALEDGNTEAFF
DNA: TGTGCCAGCGCCCTTGAGGATGGAAACACTGAAGCTTTCTTT

J: TRBJ1-5
size: -
D: -
V: TRBV4-1
CDR3: CASSQVKGRQPQHF
DNA: TGCGCCAGCAGCCAAGTTAAAGGGAGACAGCCCCAGCATTTT

J: TRBJ1-2
size: -
D: TRBD1
V: TRBV5-4
CDR3: CASSLDPGQGRLYGYTF
DNA: TGTGCCAGCAGCTTAGACCCGGGACAGGGGAGACTCTATGGCTACACCTTC

J: TRBJ1-4
size: -
D: -
V: TRBV4-1
CDR3: CASSLRAYDEKLFF
DNA: TGCGCCAGCAGCCTCAGGGCGTATGACGAAAAACTGTTTTTT

J: TRBJ2-2
size: -
D: -
V: TRBV6-5
CDR3: CASRNLRAGELFF
DNA: TGTGCCAGCAGGAATTTACGTGCCGGGGAGCTGTTTTTT

J: TRBJ1-1
size: -
D: -
V: TRBV19
CDR3: CASIFSGATEAFF
DNA: TGTGCCAGTATCTTCAGCGGTGCCACTGAAGCTTTCTTT

J: TRBJ2-3
size: -
D: -
V: TRBV7-9
CDR3: CASSSRDRLRDTQYF
DNA: TGTGCCAGCAGCTCCCGGGACCGACTCCGGGATACGCAGTATTTT

J: TRBJ2-7
size: -
D: TRBD2
V: TRBV6-1
CDR3: CASSEALGTRGSSYEQYF
DNA: TGTGCCAGCAGTGAAGCGCTGGGGACTAGGGGATCCTCCTACGAGCAGTACTTC

J: TRBJ2-3
size: -
D: -
V: TRBV15
CDR3: CATSRDRTRTDTQYF
DNA: TGTGCCACCAGCAGAGATAGGACAAGAACAGATACGCAGTATTTT

J: TRBJ1-3
size: -
D: -
V: TRBV30
CDR3: CAWNSGNTIYF
DNA: TGTGCCTGGAATTCAGGAAACACCATATATTTT